This TCR beta chain originates from a study of early T cells in non-severe SARS-CoV-2 infection. Study in general: Unsorted whole blood bulk RNA was sequenced, with unpaired chains.

Unique molecular identifiers (one per individual cDNA molecule) were attached. TCRdb used MiXCR to reprocess the 5' RACE reads, holding one entry per CDR3 protein. In the table there are 25,000 to 35,000 distinct CDR3 sequences, about 4% of which are singletons. Findings of the study overall: Clonotype matching in VDJdb favored anti-spike CD8 responses and did not capture private and CD4 specificities.

This clonotype has ten or more counts. Its antigen is not known. Sequenced material: whole blood. The origin of this receptor is an adult who was a healthcare worker with PCR-confirmed SARS-CoV-2 infection or an uninfected control (not recorded which).

The CDR3 reads CASSRPMATSTDTQYF. CDR3 in DNA: TGTGCCAGCTCACGCCCCATGGCTACTAGCACAGATACGCAGTATTTT. V is TRBV18 and J is TRBJ2-3; D gene ambiguous. Germline V gene sequence: CDR1 KGHSH, CDR2 LQKENI. The V end was cut by 4 bases, the J end by 0 bases, with 14 bases between. This CDR3 region has 16 residues.